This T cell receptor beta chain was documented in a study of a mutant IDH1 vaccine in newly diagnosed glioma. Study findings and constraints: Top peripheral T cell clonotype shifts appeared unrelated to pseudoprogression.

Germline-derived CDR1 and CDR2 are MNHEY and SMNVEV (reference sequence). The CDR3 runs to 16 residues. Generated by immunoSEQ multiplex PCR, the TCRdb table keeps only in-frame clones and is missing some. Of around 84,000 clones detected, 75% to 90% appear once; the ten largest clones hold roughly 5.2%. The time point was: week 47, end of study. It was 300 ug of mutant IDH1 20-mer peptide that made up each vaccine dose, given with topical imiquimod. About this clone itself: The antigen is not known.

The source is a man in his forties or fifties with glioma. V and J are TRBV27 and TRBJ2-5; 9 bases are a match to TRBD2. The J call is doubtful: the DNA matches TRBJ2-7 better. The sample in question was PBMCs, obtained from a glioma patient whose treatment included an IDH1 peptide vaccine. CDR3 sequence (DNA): TGTGCCAGCAGTCTGACTAGCGGAACCCTCTCCTACGAGCAGTACTTC. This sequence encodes CASSLTSGTLSYEQYF.